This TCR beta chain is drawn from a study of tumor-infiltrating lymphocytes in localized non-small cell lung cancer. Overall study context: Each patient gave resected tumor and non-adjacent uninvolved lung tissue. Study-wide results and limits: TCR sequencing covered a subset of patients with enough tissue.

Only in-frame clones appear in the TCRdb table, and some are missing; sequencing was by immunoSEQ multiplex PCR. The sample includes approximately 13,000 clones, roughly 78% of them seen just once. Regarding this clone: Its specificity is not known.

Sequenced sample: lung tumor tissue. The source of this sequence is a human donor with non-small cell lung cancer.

In DNA form, the CDR3 reads TGTGCCAGCAGCTTTGGACAGATCAATCAGCCCCAGCATTTT. Residues: CASSFGQINQPQHF. The chain carries TRBV7-9 and TRBJ1-5; a possible D gene is TRBD1 (6 bases). The V gene's germline CDR1 is SEHNR and CDR2 FQNEAQ (reference sequence). Trimming took 3 bases from V and 3 from J, leaving 9 bases between them. The CDR3 has 14 residues. The complete variable domain, with remaining parts taken from reference TRBV7-9 and TRBJ1-5, reads DTGVSQNPRHKITKRGQNVTFRCDPISEHNRLYWYRQTLGQGPEFLTYFQNEAQLEKSRLLSDRFSAERPKGSFSTLEIQRTEQGDSAMYLCASSFGQINQPQHFGDGTRLSIL.